The rows below give T cell receptor beta chains drawn from one sample of a study of beta chain features in type 1 diabetes. Method: immunoSEQ multiplex PCR; TCRdb's copy keeps in-frame clones and lacks some. The sample records roughly 350,000 clones, approximately 11% being singletons. Sample: naive CD4+ T cells from blood. All receptors derive from a woman between 25 and 40 years old in good health. The CDR3 runs from the conserved cysteine through the conserved F or W. A D gene is named only where the DNA matches it firmly. Only some rows state a clone size, as once, few, many or a class for expanded clones.

TRBD1 few TRBJ2-7 TRBV11-2 TGTGCCAGCAGCTTTCTAGGGGGCAAGCAGTACTTC CASSFLGGKQYF
TRBD1 - TRBJ1-5 TRBV28 TGTGCCAGCGGGACAGGGACCCAGCCCCAGCATTTT CASGTGTQPQHF
- - TRBJ2-2 TRBV11-2 TGTGCCAGCAGCTTAGATCATGGTCTTAGAGGAGAGCTGTTTTTT CASSLDHGLRGELFF
TRBD2 - TRBJ2-1 TRBV7-2 TGTGCCAGCAGCAACTCAGGACTAGTCTCCTACAATGAGCAGTTCTTC CASSNSGLVSYNEQFF
- - TRBJ1-1 TRBV7-9 TGTGCCAGCAGCTTAGTAGGTGGAGGGGCGAACACTGAAGCTTTCTTT CASSLVGGGANTEAFF
- few TRBJ2-6 TRBV30 TGTGCCTGGAGTGTAAAGGGGGCTGGGGCCAACGTCCTGACTTTC CAWSVKGAGANVLTF
- many TRBJ2-6 TRBV4-3 TGCGCCAGCAGCCAATCGCTACAGGGCCCCGGGGCCAACGTCCTGACTTTC CASSQSLQGPGANVLTF
TRBD2 - TRBJ2-3 TRBV5-1 TGCGCCAGCAGCGAACATCGGACTAGCGGACTCACAGATACGCAGTATTTT CASSEHRTSGLTDTQYF
TRBD2 - TRBJ2-2 TRBV7-3 TGTGCCAGCAGCTTAGTAGCGGGAGTTGGTGGGGAGCTGTTTTTT CASSLVAGVGGELFF
TRBD1 - TRBJ2-7 TRBV7-2 TGTGCCAGCAGCTTAGCCGGGACAGGTTCCTACGAGCAGTACTTC CASSLAGTGSYEQYF
- - TRBJ1-3 TRBV5-1 TGCGCCAGCAGCTGGGCTCCAGACTCTGGAAACACCATATATTTT CASSWAPDSGNTIYF
TRBD1 - TRBJ1-4 TRBV28 TGTGCCAGCAGTATGGACAGGGCCACTAATGAAAAACTGTTTTTT CASSMDRATNEKLFF
TRBD1 - TRBJ2-3 TRBV5-4 TGTGCCAGCAGCAAACAGGGGGCGGGCACAGATACGCAGTATTTT CASSKQGAGTDTQYF
TRBD1 few TRBJ1-5 TRBV13 TGTGCCAGCAGCCCCGACAGGGGTCGGGATCAGCCCCAGCATTTT CASSPDRGRDQPQHF
TRBD2 - TRBJ2-5 TRBV5-1 TGCGCCAGCAGAGTAGCGGGAGTTAGAGAGACCCAGTACTTC CASRVAGVRETQYF
- few TRBJ1-2 TRBV18 TGTGCCAGCTCAGCGGGACCGAATACAGGCTACACCTTC CASSAGPNTGYTF
TRBD1 few TRBJ1-2 TRBV25-1 TGTGCCAGCAGTGAATTGTGGACAGGGGATGGCTACACCTTC CASSELWTGDGYTF
- - TRBJ2-1 TRBV11-1 TGTGCCAGCACATTGGGTAGCGTCGATGAGCAGTTCTTC CASTLGSVDEQFF
- few TRBJ2-5 TRBV30 TGTGCCTGGAGTTCTAGGGAGACCCAGTACTTC CAWSSRETQYF
TRBD1 few TRBJ2-7 TRBV11-3 TGTGCCAGCAGCTTAGGACAGGGTGCCTACGAGCAGTACTTC CASSLGQGAYEQYF
TRBD2 few TRBJ2-1 TRBV29-1 TGCAGCGTGGCCCTAGCGGTGGTAGGTAATGAGCAGTTCTTC CSVALAVVGNEQFF
TRBD1 few TRBJ2-1 TRBV7-2 TGTGCCAGCAGCTACCGGACAGGGAAGAATGAGCAGTTCTTC CASSYRTGKNEQFF
TRBD2 - TRBJ2-3 TRBV6-4 TGTGCCAGCAGTGATGTAGCGGGAGTCAGCGATACGCAGTATTTT CASSDVAGVSDTQYF
- - TRBJ2-2 TRBV9 TGTGCCAGCAGCGAACACGGACTGCTGAACACCGGGGAGCTGTTTTTT CASSEHGLLNTGELFF
- few TRBJ2-3 TRBV11-3 TGTGCCAGCAGCTTAGCGGGGATCACAGATACGCAGTATTTT CASSLAGITDTQYF
- few TRBJ2-5 TRBV9 TGTGCCAGCAGCGTAGGCCTTGAAGATAGTGCGGGTCAAGAGACCCAGTACTTC CASSVGLEDSAGQETQYF
TRBD1 - TRBJ1-4 TRBV28 TGTGCCAGCAGTTTGCATGGGACAGGGGTTTTCGAAAAACTGTTTTTT CASSLHGTGVFEKLFF
TRBD1 - TRBJ2-5 TRBV15 TGTGCCACCAGCAGGGACAGGGGCCAAGAGACCCAGTACTTC CATSRDRGQETQYF
TRBD2 few TRBJ2-1 TRBV7-2 TGTGCCAGCAGCTTATGGACTAGCGGGGACAATGAGCAGTTCTTC CASSLWTSGDNEQFF
- - TRBJ2-6 TRBV18 TGTGCCAGCTCACACTCCTCCAATGCTGGGGCCAACGTCCTGACTTTC CASSHSSNAGANVLTF
- many TRBJ1-5 TRBV29-1 TGCAGCGTTGCAGGGGGCAATCAGCCCCAGCATTTT CSVAGGNQPQHF
TRBD2 - TRBJ2-1 TRBV7-3 TGTGCCAGCAGCCCGACTAGCGGGTACGGTAATGAGCAGTTCTTC CASSPTSGYGNEQFF
TRBD1 - TRBJ1-1 TRBV5-1 TGCGCCAGCAGCTTGGGAGCAGGGGGCAGGACTGAAGCTTTCTTT CASSLGAGGRTEAFF
TRBD1 - TRBJ1-2 TRBV7-8 TGTGCCAGCAGCTTAGGTGGGACAGTCTCTCGAGGCTACACCTTC CASSLGGTVSRGYTF
- few TRBJ2-1 TRBV7-2 TGTGCCAGCAGCTCGACTAGGGGTTATGAGCAGTTCTTC CASSSTRGYEQFF
- - TRBJ2-1 TRBV30 TGTGCCTGGGTGCGGGACTTCTACAATGAGCAGTTCTTC CAWVRDFYNEQFF
TRBD1 - TRBJ2-7 TRBV5-1 TGCGCCAGCAGCTTAGGACAGGGATTATACGAGCAGTACTTC CASSLGQGLYEQYF
TRBD2 - TRBJ2-1 TRBV28 TGTGCCAGCAGTCTGTCACTAGCGGGATTCAATGAGCAGTTCTTC CASSLSLAGFNEQFF
- - TRBJ1-5 TRBV4-3 TGCGCCAGCAGCCAAGATCTAGGAAATCAGCCCCAGCATTTT CASSQDLGNQPQHF
- - TRBJ2-2 TRBV6-5 TGTGCCAGCAGTTACTCGATCGTCCGAGGCGGGGAGCTGTTTTTT CASSYSIVRGGELFF
- - TRBJ1-5 TRBV7-6 TGTGCCAGCAGCCGCGGAGAGGGCAATCAGCCCCAGCATTTT CASSRGEGNQPQHF
- few TRBJ2-7 TRBV10-3 TGTGCCATCAGAGCGCAGGGCACCGCTGTCCACGAGCAGTACTTC CAIRAQGTAVHEQYF
TRBD1 - TRBJ1-4 TRBV9 TGTGCCAGCAGCGTAGCGTCCAGGGGGCGGAATGAAAAACTGTTTTTT CASSVASRGRNEKLFF
- - TRBJ2-6 TRBV5-4 TGTGCCAGCAGCTTGGGGTCCAGCTCTGGGGCCAACGTCCTGACTTTC CASSLGSSSGANVLTF
TRBD2 few TRBJ2-2 TRBV28 TGTGCCAGCATCTGGGGGACTACCCACACCGGGGAGCTGTTTTTT CASIWGTTHTGELFF